This TCR beta chain stems from a study of T cell responses to AZD1222 COVID-19 vaccine (dated by TCRdb to about 2021). Some background on the complete study: AZD1222 recipients given second doses at about 4 weeks or at about 12 weeks were pooled, since spike-specific TCR depth and breadth were not found to differ between the two schedules. TCR sequencing covered fewer than 250 trial participants: 207 given two doses of AZD1222 and 26 given two doses of MenACWY control vaccine. Trial participants were enrolled by age into 18-55, 56-69 and 70-plus year subgroups, with about 150, 28 and 57 TCR-sequenced participants respectively. Study-wide conclusions, independent of this receptor: After two AZD1222 doses, both the breadth and the depth of spike-specific TCRs were significantly higher than at day 0 and than in MenACWY recipients. Because no day 14 peak-response samples were available, the repertoires could be characterized only after the peak T cell response. Only five or six AZD1222 recipients were SARS-CoV-2 seropositive at baseline, limiting conclusions about previously exposed vaccinees. The whole spike protein was spanned by vaccine-associated CD4 TCRs, and dominant responses were seen in regions 160-218 and 743-854. The 56-69-year group was small, and its depth increase did not reach significance, likely because of low power. Reportedly, almost half of the unique spike-specific TCRs recognized epitopes lying outside the regions that are mutated in the B.1.351 and B.1.1.7 variants. Participants were mostly white British and included more females than males, and it was suggested by the authors that clonal diversity may have been underestimated.

The CDR3 regions of human TCRbeta chains were analyzed by immunosequencing. The study's processing was this. TCRs in the repertoires were compared against a reference library of SARS-CoV-2-specific TCRs that had been generated with the MIRA antigen-specificity platform. Breadth meant the fraction of unique TCRs that were SARS-CoV-2-associated, whereas depth meant the fraction of total T cells that were SARS-CoV-2-associated. Using the MIRA data, every spike-specific TCR was mapped to the spike region that the TCR reacted to and assigned to either a CD4 or a CD8 class. Log10-transformed breadth and depth values were compared by one-way ANOVA with Sidak's multiple comparisons tests. TCRdb retrieved this table from immuneACCESS and kept in-frame rearrangements only. Not all clones are present; in checked studies, unresolved V genes account for under half, and no reason is known for the remainder. That table supplies the V and J calls and clone size; D and trimming were determined from the DNA. This sample has 100,000 to 150,000 clones in its table, and 89% of those were observed once. The biggest ten clones account for roughly 4.5% of the sample.

As for this clone: Its antigen is still unknown. No per-base quality is available; no much larger clone lies one base away.

What this sample's time point label stands for: baseline before first vaccination. Vaccinee samples were obtained from the UK trials COV001 and COV002, which included a single-blind randomized controlled phase 2/3 trial of AZD1222 (ChAdOx1 nCoV-19) in healthy adults. For TCRbeta chain sequencing, PBMC samples were collected from trial participants at day 0 and at day 28 after the second dose. The source is an adult in good health. The sample here was peripheral blood, taken on day 0 of AZD1222 vaccination.

The DNA sequence reads TGCGCCAGCAGCTTGGTACAGGGTCAGCCCCAGCATTTT. Its coded protein is CASSLVQGQPQHF. Recombination connected TRBV5-1 to TRBJ1-5; the D region possibly corresponds to TRBD1 (6 bases align). The CDR3 covers 13 residues, taking in both the cysteine and the phenylalanine. Only CDR3 DNA remains: 39 bases, in frame from the first base. A distance of 7 bases separates the germline ends of V and J, which lose 0 bases and 6 bases respectively. Looking up the germline V gene yields CDR1 SGHRS and CDR2 YFSETQ.